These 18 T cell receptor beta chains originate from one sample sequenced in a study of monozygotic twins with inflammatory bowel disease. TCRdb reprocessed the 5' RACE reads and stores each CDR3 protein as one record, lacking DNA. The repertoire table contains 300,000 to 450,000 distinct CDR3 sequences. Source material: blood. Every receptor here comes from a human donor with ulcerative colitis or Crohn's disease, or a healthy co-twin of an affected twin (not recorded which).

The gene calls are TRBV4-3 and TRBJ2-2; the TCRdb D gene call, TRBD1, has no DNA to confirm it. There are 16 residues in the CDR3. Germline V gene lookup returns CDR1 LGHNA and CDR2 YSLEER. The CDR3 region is CASSQDTGGGTGELFF.

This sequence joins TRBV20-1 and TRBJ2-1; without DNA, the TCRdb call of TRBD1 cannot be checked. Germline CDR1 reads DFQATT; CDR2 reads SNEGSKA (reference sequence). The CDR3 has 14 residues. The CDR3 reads CSAPGGPVRNEQFF.

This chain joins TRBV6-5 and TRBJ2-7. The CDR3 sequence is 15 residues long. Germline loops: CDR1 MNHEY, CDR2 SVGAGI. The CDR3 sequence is CASSYSGRLYYEQYF.

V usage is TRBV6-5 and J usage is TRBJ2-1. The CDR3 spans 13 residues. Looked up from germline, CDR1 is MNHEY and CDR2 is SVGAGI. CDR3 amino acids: CATTGVLDNEQFF.

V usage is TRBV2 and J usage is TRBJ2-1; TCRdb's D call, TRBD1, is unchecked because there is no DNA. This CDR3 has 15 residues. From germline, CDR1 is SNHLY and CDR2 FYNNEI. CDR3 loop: CASSETGQGGNEQFF. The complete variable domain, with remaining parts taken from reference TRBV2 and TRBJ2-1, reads EPEVTQTPSHQVTQMGQEVILRCVPISNHLYFYWYRQILGQKVEFLVSFYNNEISEKSEIFDDQFSVERPDGSNFTLKIRSTKLEDSAMYFCASSETGQGGNEQFFGPGTRLTVL.

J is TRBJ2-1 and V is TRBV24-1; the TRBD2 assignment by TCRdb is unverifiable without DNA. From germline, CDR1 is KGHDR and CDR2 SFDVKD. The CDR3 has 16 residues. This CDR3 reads CATSDFGTSADNEQFF.

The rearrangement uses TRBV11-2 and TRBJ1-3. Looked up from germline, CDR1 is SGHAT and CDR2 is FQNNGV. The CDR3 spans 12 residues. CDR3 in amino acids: CASSLGRETIYF.

CDR3: CASSQDHRLAIASSYNEQFF. V gene TRBV4-2 combines with J gene TRBJ2-1; TCRdb's D gene call, TRBD2, goes unchecked for lack of DNA. The germline V gene has CDR1 LGHNA and CDR2 YNFKEQ. The CDR3 is 20 amino acids.

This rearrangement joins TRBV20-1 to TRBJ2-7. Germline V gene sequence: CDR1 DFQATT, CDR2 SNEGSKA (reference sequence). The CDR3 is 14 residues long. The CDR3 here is CSARYGKGLYEQYF.

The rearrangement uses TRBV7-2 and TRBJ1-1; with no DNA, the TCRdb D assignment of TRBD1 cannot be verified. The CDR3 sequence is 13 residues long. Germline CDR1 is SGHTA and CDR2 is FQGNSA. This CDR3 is CASSFDRSTEAFF.

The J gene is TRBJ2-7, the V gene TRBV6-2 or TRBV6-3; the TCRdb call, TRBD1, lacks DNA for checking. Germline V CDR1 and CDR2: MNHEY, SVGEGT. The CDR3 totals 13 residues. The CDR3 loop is CASMTGGAREQYF.

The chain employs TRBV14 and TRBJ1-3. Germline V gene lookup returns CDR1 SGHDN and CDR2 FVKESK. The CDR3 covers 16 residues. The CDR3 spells CASSQVRGLSGNTIYF.

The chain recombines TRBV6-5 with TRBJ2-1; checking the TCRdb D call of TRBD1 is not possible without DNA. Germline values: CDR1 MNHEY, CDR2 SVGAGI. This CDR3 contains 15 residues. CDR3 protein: CASSYDTGGYNEQFF.

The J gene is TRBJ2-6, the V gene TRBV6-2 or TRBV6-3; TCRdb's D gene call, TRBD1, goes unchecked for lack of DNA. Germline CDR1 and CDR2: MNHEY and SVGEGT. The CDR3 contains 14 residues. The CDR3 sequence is CAITSGAGANVLTF.

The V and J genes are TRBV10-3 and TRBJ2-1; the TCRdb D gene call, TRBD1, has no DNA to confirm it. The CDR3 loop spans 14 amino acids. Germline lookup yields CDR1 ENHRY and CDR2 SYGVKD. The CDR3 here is CAISESRDYNEQFF.

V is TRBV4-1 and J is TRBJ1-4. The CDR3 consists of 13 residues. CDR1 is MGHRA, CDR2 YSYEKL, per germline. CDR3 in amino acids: CASSQQFSEKLFF.

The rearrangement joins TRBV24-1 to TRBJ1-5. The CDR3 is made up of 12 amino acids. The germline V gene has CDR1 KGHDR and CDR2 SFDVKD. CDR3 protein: CATSDSGQPQHF.

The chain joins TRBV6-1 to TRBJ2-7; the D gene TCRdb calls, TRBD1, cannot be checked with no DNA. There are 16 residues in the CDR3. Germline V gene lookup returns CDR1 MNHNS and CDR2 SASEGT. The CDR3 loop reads CAGGAGDPVISYEQYF.